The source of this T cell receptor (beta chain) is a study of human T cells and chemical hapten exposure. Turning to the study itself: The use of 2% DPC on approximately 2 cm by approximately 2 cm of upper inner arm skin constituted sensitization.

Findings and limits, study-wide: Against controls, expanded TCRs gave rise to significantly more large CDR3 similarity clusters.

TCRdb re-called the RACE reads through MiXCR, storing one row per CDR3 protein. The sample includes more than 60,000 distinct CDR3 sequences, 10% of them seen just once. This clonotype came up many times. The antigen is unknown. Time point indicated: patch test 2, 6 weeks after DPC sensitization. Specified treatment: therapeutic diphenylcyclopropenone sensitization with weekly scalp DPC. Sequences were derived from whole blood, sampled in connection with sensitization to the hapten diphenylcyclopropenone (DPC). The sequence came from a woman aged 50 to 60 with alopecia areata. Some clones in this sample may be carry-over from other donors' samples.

CDR3 loop: CASSDGRVGNQPQHF. The CDR3 coding sequence is TGCGCCAGCAGTGACGGGAGGGTTGGCAATCAGCCCCAGCATTTT. The chain couples TRBV10-2 to TRBJ1-5; D gene uncertain. This CDR3 contains 15 residues. Trimming took off 3 bases at V and 2 bases at J, with 11 bases between the two ends. CDR1 WSHSY and CDR2 SAAADI come from the germline V gene.